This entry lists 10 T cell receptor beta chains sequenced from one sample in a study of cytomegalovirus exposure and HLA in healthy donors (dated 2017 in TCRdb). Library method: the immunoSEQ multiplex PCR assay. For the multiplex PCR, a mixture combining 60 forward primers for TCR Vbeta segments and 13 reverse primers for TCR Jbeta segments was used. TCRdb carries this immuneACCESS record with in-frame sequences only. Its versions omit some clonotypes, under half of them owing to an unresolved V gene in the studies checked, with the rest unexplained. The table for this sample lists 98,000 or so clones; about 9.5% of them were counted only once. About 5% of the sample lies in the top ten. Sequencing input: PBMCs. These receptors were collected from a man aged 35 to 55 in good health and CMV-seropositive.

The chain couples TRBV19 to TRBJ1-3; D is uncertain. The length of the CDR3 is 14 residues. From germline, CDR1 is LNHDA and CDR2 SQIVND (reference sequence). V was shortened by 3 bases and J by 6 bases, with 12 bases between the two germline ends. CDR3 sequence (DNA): TGTGCCAGTAGTATCTGGCCGAATACAAACACCATATATTTT. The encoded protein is CASSIWPNTNTIYF.

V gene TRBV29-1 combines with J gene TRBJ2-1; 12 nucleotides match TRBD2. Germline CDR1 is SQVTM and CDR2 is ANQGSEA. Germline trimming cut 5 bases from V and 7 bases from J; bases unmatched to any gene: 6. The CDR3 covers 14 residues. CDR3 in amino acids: CSVPGTSGRNEQFF. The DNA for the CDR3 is TGCAGCGTTCCCGGGACTAGCGGGCGTAATGAGCAGTTCTTC.

The CDR3 reads CASSVGRTGEDTEAFF. In DNA form, the CDR3 reads TGTGCCAGCAGTGTGGGGCGGACAGGGGAGGACACTGAAGCTTTCTTT. The J gene is TRBJ1-1, the V gene TRBV2, with TRBD1 matching over 9 bases. In germline, CDR1 is SNHLY, CDR2 FYNNEI. The CDR3 is made up of 16 amino acids. After removal of 4 bases from V and 3 bases from J, the junction contained 9 bases not matched to a gene.

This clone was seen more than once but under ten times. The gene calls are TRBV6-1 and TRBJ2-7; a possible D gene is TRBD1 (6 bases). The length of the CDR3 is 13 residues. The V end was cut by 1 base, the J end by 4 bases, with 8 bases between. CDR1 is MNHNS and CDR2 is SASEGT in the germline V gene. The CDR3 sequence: CASSEGTAYEQYF. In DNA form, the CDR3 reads TGTGCCAGCAGTGAAGGGACAGCTTACGAGCAGTACTTC.

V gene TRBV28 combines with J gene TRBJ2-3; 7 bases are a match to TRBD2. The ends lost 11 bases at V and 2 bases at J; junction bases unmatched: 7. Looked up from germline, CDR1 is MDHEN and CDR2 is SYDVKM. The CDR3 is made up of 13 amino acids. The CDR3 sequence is CAGRGRATDTQYF. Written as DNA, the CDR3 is TGTGCCGGGCGAGGGAGGGCCACAGATACGCAGTATTTT.

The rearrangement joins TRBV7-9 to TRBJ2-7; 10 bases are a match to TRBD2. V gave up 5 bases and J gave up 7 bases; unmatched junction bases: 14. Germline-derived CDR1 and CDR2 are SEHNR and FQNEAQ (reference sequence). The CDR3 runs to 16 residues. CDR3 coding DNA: TGTGCCAGCAGCCGTATTGGGCTAGCGGGAGAGGGTGAGCAGTACTTC. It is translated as CASSRIGLAGEGEQYF.

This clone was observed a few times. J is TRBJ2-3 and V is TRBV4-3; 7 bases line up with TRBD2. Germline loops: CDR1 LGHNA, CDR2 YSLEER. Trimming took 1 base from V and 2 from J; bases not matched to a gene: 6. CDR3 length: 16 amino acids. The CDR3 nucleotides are TGCGCCAGCAGCCAAGGGGCTAGCGGCTACACAGATACGCAGTATTTT. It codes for CASSQGASGYTDTQYF.

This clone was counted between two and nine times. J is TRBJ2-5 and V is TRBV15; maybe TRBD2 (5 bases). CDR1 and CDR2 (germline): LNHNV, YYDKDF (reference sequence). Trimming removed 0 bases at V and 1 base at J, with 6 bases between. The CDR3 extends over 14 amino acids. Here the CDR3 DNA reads TGTGCCACCAGCAGAGAGGAGGTCCAAGAGACCCAGTACTTC. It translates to CATSREEVQETQYF.

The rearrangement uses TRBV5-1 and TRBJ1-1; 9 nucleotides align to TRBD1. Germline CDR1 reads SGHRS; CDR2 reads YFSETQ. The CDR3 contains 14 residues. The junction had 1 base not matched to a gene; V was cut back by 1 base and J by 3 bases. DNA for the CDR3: TGCGCCAGCAGCTTGCGACAGGGGGACACTGAAGCTTTCTTT. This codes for CASSLRQGDTEAFF.

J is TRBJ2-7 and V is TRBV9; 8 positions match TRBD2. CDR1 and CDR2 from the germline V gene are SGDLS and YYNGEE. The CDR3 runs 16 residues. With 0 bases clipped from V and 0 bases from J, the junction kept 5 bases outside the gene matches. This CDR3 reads CASSVGGGGPSYEQYF. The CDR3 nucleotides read TGTGCCAGCAGCGTAGGCGGCGGGGGGCCCTCCTACGAGCAGTACTTC.